One and the same sample provided the 30 T cell receptor beta chains below, sequenced in a study of blood T cell repertoires in COVID-19. The table came from immunoSEQ multiplex PCR; TCRdb's copy has only in-frame clones and leaves some out. The sample has about 42,000 clones; roughly 88% are singletons. The source material was peripheral blood. The receptors originated from a human donor in a cohort sampled during active COVID-19.

The chain combines TRBV5-1 with TRBJ2-1; TRBD2 is a possible D gene (7 bases). Germline V gene lookup returns CDR1 SGHRS and CDR2 YFSETQ. V was trimmed by 0 bases and J by 9 bases, leaving 19 bases between them. CDR3 length: 16 amino acids. CDR3 in amino acids: CASSLAGAGERTEQFF. In DNA, the CDR3 is TGCGCCAGCAGCTTGGCAGGGGCGGGAGAAAGGACTGAGCAGTTCTTC.

This rearrangement joins TRBV19 to TRBJ2-7; a possible D gene is TRBD1 (6 bases). Looked up from germline, CDR1 is LNHDA and CDR2 is SQIVND (reference sequence). The CDR3 covers 15 residues. Deletions cut 1 base from V and 2 bases from J, with 12 bases between. This chain's CDR3 is CASSIGAGTPYEQYF. The CDR3 DNA is TGTGCCAGTAGTATAGGCGCAGGGACACCCTACGAGCAGTACTTC. The whole variable domain, remainder taken from reference TRBV19 and TRBJ2-7, is DGGITQSPKYLFRKEGQNVTLSCEQNLNHDAMYWYRQDPGQGLRLIYYSQIVNDFQKGDIAEGYSVSREKKESFPLTVTSAQKNPTAFYLCASSIGAGTPYEQYFGPGTRLTVT.

CDR3 region: CASSLALAGGPDEQFF. CDR3 nucleotides: TGCGCCAGCAGCTTGGCACTAGCGGGGGGGCCCGATGAGCAGTTCTTC. The gene calls are TRBV5-1 and TRBJ2-1; 13 bases are shared with TRBD2. Germline assignment: CDR1 SGHRS and CDR2 YFSETQ. V trimming: 0 bases; J trimming: 8 bases; junction bases outside the gene matches: 5. The CDR3 consists of 16 residues.

A single count supports this clone. This chain links TRBV19 with TRBJ1-2; D is unclear. Germline CDR1 is LNHDA and CDR2 is SQIVND (reference sequence). Trimming pared 4 bases from V and 5 bases from J, leaving 8 bases between. The CDR3 covers 12 residues. For the CDR3, the DNA is TGTGCCAGTAGTAACACAGAGTATGGCTACACCTTC. Translating gives CASSNTEYGYTF.

J is TRBJ1-2 and V is TRBV5-1, with 12 nucleotides matching TRBD1. The germline CDR1 and CDR2 sequences are SGHRS and YFSETQ. V shed 7 bases and J 3 bases; nucleotides not matched to a gene: 10. The length of the CDR3 is 16 residues. CDR3 in DNA: TGCGCCAGCGGTATACCGGGACAGGGGGCTGACTATGGCTACACCTTC. It encodes CASGIPGQGADYGYTF.

This clone has a single count. CDR3 DNA sequence: TGTGCCAGCAGCTTAGCCCGGACAGGGGGGCTCTTAGGGGCCAACGTCCTGACTTTC. Protein: CASSLARTGGLLGANVLTF. V and J are TRBV7-2 and TRBJ2-6, with TRBD1 identical over 10 bases. V was clipped by 0 bases and J by 4 bases; unmatched bases: 9. Germline loops: CDR1 SGHTA, CDR2 FQGNSA. There are 19 residues in the CDR3.

The chain recombines TRBV9 with TRBJ1-1; TRBD1 aligns across 8 bases. The CDR3 loop spans 14 amino acids. V shed 3 bases and J 5 bases; nucleotides not matched to a gene: 6. In germline, CDR1 is SGDLS, CDR2 YYNGEE. The DNA of the CDR3 is TGTGCCAGCAGCGGAGGACAGGGTGGGACTGAAGCTTTCTTT. It translates to CASSGGQGGTEAFF.

V is TRBV27 and J is TRBJ2-3; the D is unclear. Looked up from germline, CDR1 is MNHEY and CDR2 is SMNVEV (reference sequence). The CDR3 totals 17 residues. V lost 0 bases to trimming and J lost 2 bases, with 15 bases between them. The CDR3: CASSLSGSRPHTDTQYF. The CDR3 coding sequence is TGTGCCAGCAGTTTATCTGGCTCCCGCCCACACACAGATACGCAGTATTTT.

Written as DNA, the CDR3 is TGTGCCAGCTCTCGCGGGGGGACAGAAATCTACGAGCAGTACTTC. Encoded protein: CASSRGGTEIYEQYF. This sequence joins TRBV18 and TRBJ2-7; the D gene is possibly TRBD2 (8 bases). V gave up 6 bases and J gave up 3 bases, with 18 bases separating them. CDR1 and CDR2 (germline): KGHSH, LQKENI. The CDR3 is 15 amino acids.

The rearrangement joins TRBV19 to TRBJ1-6; D is undetermined. V gave up 3 bases and J gave up 8 bases, with 8 bases separating them. Per germline, CDR1 LNHDA and CDR2 SQIVND (reference sequence). The CDR3 loop spans 13 amino acids. For the CDR3, the DNA is TGTGCCAGTAGTATCCCCCAGGATTCACCCCTCCACTTT. This encodes CASSIPQDSPLHF.

This chain joins TRBV6-6 and TRBJ1-1, with D unresolved. The CDR3 has 11 residues. Germline assignment: CDR1 MNHNY and CDR2 SVGAGI (reference sequence). V lost 5 bases and J lost 11, with 12 bases in between. The CDR3 spells CASSGGSDAFF. The CDR3 DNA follows: TGTGCCAGCAGTGGAGGATCGGACGCTTTCTTT.

The chain has TRBV7-9 and TRBJ2-2, with D possibly TRBD2 on 5 matching bases. The CDR3 has 16 residues. CDR1 and CDR2 from the germline V gene are SEHNR and FQNEAQ (reference sequence). V was trimmed by 2 bases and J by 4 bases, leaving 14 bases between them. CDR3 loop: CASSLFISGSTGELFF. CDR3 sequence (DNA): TGTGCCAGCAGCTTATTCATCTCGGGATCCACCGGGGAGCTGTTTTTT.

The J gene is TRBJ1-5, the V gene TRBV5-5; 8 positions match TRBD1. The V gene's germline CDR1 is SGHKS and CDR2 YYEKEE (reference sequence). CDR3 size: 17 residues. Trimming cost V 0 bases and J 0 bases; bases outside gene matches: 5. Here the CDR3 reads CASSLVTGADSNQPQHF. The CDR3 DNA sequence: TGTGCCAGCAGCTTGGTGACAGGGGCAGATAGCAATCAGCCCCAGCATTTT.

The chain joins TRBV11-2 to TRBJ2-1, with D possibly matching TRBD1 (6 bases). This CDR3 spans 15 amino acids. V was pared by 1 base and J by 8 bases, with 15 bases between. Germline CDR1 SGHAT, CDR2 FQNNGV. The CDR3: CASSLVSGTIHEQFF. CDR3 bases: TGTGCCAGCAGCTTAGTTTCGGGGACAATCCATGAGCAGTTCTTC. Full variable domain (missing parts from reference TRBV11-2 and TRBJ2-1): EAGVAQSPRYKIIEKRQSVAFWCNPISGHATLYWYQQILGQGPKLLIQFQNNGVVDDSQLPKDRFSAERLKGVDSTLKIQPAKLEDSAVYLCASSLVSGTIHEQFFGPGTRLTVL.

This clone was seen just once. CDR3 in amino acids: CASSRNPRGGLLVNTEAFF. In DNA, the CDR3 is TGCGCCAGCAGCCGGAACCCCCGAGGGGGCCTTTTGGTGAACACTGAAGCTTTCTTT. The V call is TRBV4-3, the J call TRBJ1-1, with 7 positions matching TRBD1. CDR1 LGHNA and CDR2 YSLEER come from the germline V gene. CDR3 length: 19 amino acids. The V gene end was trimmed by 4 bases and the J gene end by 0 bases; junction bases not matched to a gene: 17.

This sequence joins TRBV27 and TRBJ1-5; 7 positions agree with TRBD1. V lost 11 bases, J lost 3 bases, and 13 bases stayed unmatched. This CDR3 is 15 amino acids long. Germline V CDR1 and CDR2: MNHEY, SMNVEV (reference sequence). CDR3 sequence (DNA): TGTGCCTCTAGGTCCGGGACAGACTACAATCAGCCCCAGCATTTT. Residues: CASRSGTDYNQPQHF.

The table lists this clone with a few counts. The chain employs TRBV7-2 and TRBJ2-3, with TRBD2 matching 11 bases. V lost 5 bases and J lost 8; bases outside the gene matches: 6. Germline values: CDR1 SGHTA, CDR2 FQGNSA. The CDR3 is made up of 14 amino acids. CDR3 sequence (DNA): TGTGCCAGCAGCCTACTAGCGGGGGAGGGTACGCAGTATTTT. It translates to CASSLLAGEGTQYF.

V and J are TRBV5-4 and TRBJ2-7; D may be TRBD1 (6 bases). Trimming shortened V by 0 bases and J by 2 bases, and 9 bases separated the two germline ends. The CDR3 is made up of 14 amino acids. CDR1 is SGHNT and CDR2 is YYREEE in the germline V gene (reference sequence). The DNA of the CDR3 is TGTGCCAGCAGCTTGGAACAGGGAACCTACGAGCAGTACTTC. It specifies CASSLEQGTYEQYF.

This chain uses TRBV4-2 with TRBJ2-1; 10 bases match TRBD2. CDR1 LGHNA and CDR2 YNFKEQ come from the germline V gene. The CDR3 is made up of 16 amino acids. V gave up 6 bases and J gave up 1 base; unmatched junction bases: 6. The CDR3 DNA reads TGTGCCAGCAGTCGGACTAGCGGCACGTCCTACAATGAGCAGTTCTTC. Amino acids: CASSRTSGTSYNEQFF.

V is TRBV2 and J is TRBJ1-4; TRBD1 agrees at 9 bases. The CDR3 has 15 residues. J lost 11 bases, V lost 0 bases, and 7 bases had no gene match. Germline V gene lookup returns CDR1 SNHLY and CDR2 FYNNEI. This chain's CDR3 is CASSEAVGTGRKLFF. For the CDR3, the DNA is TGTGCCAGCAGTGAAGCCGTCGGGACAGGGCGGAAACTGTTTTTT.

This clone came up a few times. The J gene is TRBJ2-1, the V gene TRBV2, with TRBD1 matching over 9 bases. This CDR3 is 14 amino acids long. CDR1 and CDR2 (germline): SNHLY, FYNNEI. With 6 bases clipped from V and 5 bases from J, the junction kept 5 bases outside the gene matches. The CDR3, as DNA: TGTGCCAGCAGGCCTGACAGGGGGAACAATGAGCAGTTCTTC. It encodes CASRPDRGNNEQFF.

The rearrangement links TRBV3-1 (or the pseudogene TRBV3-2) to TRBJ1-6; maybe TRBD1 (5 bases). Looked up from germline, CDR1 is LGHDT and CDR2 is YNNKEL (reference sequence). The CDR3 is 14 residues long. Trimming took 1 base from V and 6 from J, leaving 7 bases between them. CDR3 residues: CASSQGQFNSPLHF. For the CDR3, the DNA is TGTGCCAGCAGCCAAGGACAGTTTAATTCACCCCTCCACTTT.

The rearrangement uses TRBV7-2 and TRBJ2-1; TRBD2 matches 11 bases. This CDR3 contains 15 residues. The V gene's germline CDR1 is SGHTA and CDR2 FQGNSA. The V and J ends lost 5 bases and 9 bases, in that order; junction bases with no gene match: 9. The CDR3 loop reads CASSILAGVRFEQFF. The CDR3 region has the DNA TGTGCCAGCAGCATACTAGCGGGAGTTAGGTTTGAGCAGTTCTTC.

This clone has a single count. The chain couples TRBV15 to TRBJ2-5; TRBD1 is a possible D gene (5 bases). Trimming removed 1 base at V and 5 bases at J, with 14 bases between. This CDR3 contains 15 residues. The germline V gene encodes CDR1 LNHNV and CDR2 YYDKDF (reference sequence). The CDR3 sequence is CATSRALQGRETQYF. CDR3 sequence (DNA): TGTGCCACCAGCAGAGCGTTGCAGGGAAGGGAGACCCAGTACTTC.

The chain joins TRBV6-5 to TRBJ2-7; D gene ambiguous. The CDR3 has 13 residues. The germline V and J ends were trimmed by 2 bases and 3 bases, with 8 bases remaining between them. Germline CDR1 is MNHEY and CDR2 is SVGAGI. This CDR3 is CASSYQVDYEQYF. For the CDR3, the DNA is TGTGCCAGCAGTTACCAAGTAGACTACGAGCAGTACTTC.

The chain is built from TRBV9 and TRBJ2-3; 14 bases agree with TRBD2. The germline gives CDR1 SGDLS, CDR2 YYNGEE. With 4 bases clipped from V and 3 bases from J, the junction kept 4 bases outside the gene matches. CDR3 size: 16 residues. The CDR3: CASSTRTSGGTDTQYF. CDR3 bases: TGTGCCAGCAGCACCCGGACTAGCGGGGGGACAGATACGCAGTATTTT.

The chain is built from TRBV6-2 or TRBV6-3 and TRBJ1-1, with D uncertain. The germline gives CDR1 MNHEY, CDR2 SVGEGT. This CDR3 spans 16 amino acids. The V gene lost 0 bases and the J gene lost 0 bases, with 11 bases spanning the gap. This CDR3 reads CASSYSISSLNTEAFF. DNA for the CDR3: TGTGCCAGCAGTTACTCGATATCCAGTTTGAACACTGAAGCTTTCTTT.

This chain links TRBV18 with TRBJ1-4, with D hard to call. The V end lost 0 bases, the J end lost 6 bases, and 8 bases lay between the germline ends. The CDR3 has 14 residues. The V gene's germline CDR1 is KGHSH and CDR2 LQKENI. CDR3 protein: CASSPPAGYEKLFF. Written as DNA, the CDR3 is TGTGCCAGCTCACCACCGGCAGGTTATGAAAAACTGTTTTTT.

The V gene is TRBV7-3, the J gene TRBJ2-7; TRBD1 matches 8 bases. The germline CDR1 and CDR2 sequences are SGHTA and FQGTGA. Unmatched junction bases numbered 6, after V lost 5 bases and J lost 0 bases. This CDR3 has 15 amino acids. The CDR3 DNA sequence: TGTGCCAGCAGCCGTAATGGACAGGGCTCCTACGAGCAGTACTTC. Its translation is CASSRNGQGSYEQYF. Variable domain in full (rest from reference TRBV7-3 and TRBJ2-7): GAGVSQTPSNKVTEKGKYVELRCDPISGHTALYWYRQSLGQGPEFLIYFQGTGAADDSGLPNDRFFAVRPEGSVSTLKIQRTERGDSAVYLCASSRNGQGSYEQYFGPGTRLTVT.

The V and J genes are TRBV18 and TRBJ1-4; 7 positions agree with TRBD1. V trimming: 2 bases; J trimming: 12 bases; junction bases outside the gene matches: 9. The CDR3 loop spans 14 amino acids. Germline loops: CDR1 KGHSH, CDR2 LQKENI. CDR3 coding DNA: TGTGCCAGCTCACCAAGACAGGGTACCCAGGAACTGTTTTTT. It encodes CASSPRQGTQELFF.